In its sample, the clone carrying this TCR beta chain was seen once. Its target is unknown. CD45RA+ naive and CD45RA-negative memory subsets were separated from CD4+ cells. The CDR3 sequence is 15 residues long. With V trimmed by 5 bases and J by 6 bases, 8 bases remained unmatched. Per germline, CDR1 LNHDA and CDR2 SQIVND (reference sequence). The data belong to a study of shared clonotypes between healthy human individuals. Produced via immunoSEQ multiplex PCR; TCRdb's table is partial and in-frame only. The sample carries roughly 680,000 clones, roughly 72% recorded once. Study findings and constraints: How much donors shared clonotypes was expected to be affected by sequencing depth. Relative to their counterparts shared across all four donors, non-shared clonotypes exhibited diminished generation probabilities. A generally larger estimated richness was seen in naive subsets than in memory subsets.

This chain joins TRBV19 and TRBJ1-4, with TRBD1 matching over 8 bases. Material: memory CD4+ T cells sorted from blood. Subset meaning: CD45RA-negative fraction. The source is a woman in her 30s in good health. In DNA, the CDR3 is TGTGCCAGTAGTCCCTCGACAGGGGTTTATGAAAAACTGTTTTTT. Translating gives CASSPSTGVYEKLFF.